The 26 T cell receptor beta chains listed next were all sequenced from one sample in a study of blood T cell repertoires in COVID-19 (dated by TCRdb to 2018 to 2021). The library was generated by the immunoSEQ multiplex PCR assay. Here the immuneACCESS table is served through TCRdb, limited to in-frame sequences with V and J called. Missing clones are a known gap in these copies; in checked studies unresolved V genes cover under half, and the rest lacks a known reason. For this sample the table gives 220,000 or so clones, of which around 81% were detected only once. The top ten clonotypes cover 2% to 2.5% of the sample. The source material was peripheral blood. The receptors stem from a woman aged 55-75 years with acute or convalescent COVID-19.

This clone was picked up a small number of times. V usage is TRBV19 and J usage is TRBJ1-4; TRBD1 matches 8 bases. Per germline, CDR1 LNHDA and CDR2 SQIVND (reference sequence). The CDR3 has 14 residues. The junction had 7 bases not matched to a gene; V was cut back by 10 bases and J by 3 bases. The CDR3 spells CATAGTGPNEKLFF. The CDR3, as DNA: TGTGCCACGGCCGGGACAGGCCCTAATGAAAAACTGTTTTTT.

V is TRBV27 and J is TRBJ1-4; the D gene is possibly TRBD1 (5 bases). Germline CDR1 reads MNHEY; CDR2 reads SMNVEV (reference sequence). CDR3 length equals 14 residues. V was pared by 4 bases and J by 7 bases, with 13 bases between. The CDR3 nucleotides read TGTGCCAGCAGTTCAACTCGGGGGTTTGAAAAACTGTTTTTT. Translated, it gives CASSSTRGFEKLFF. The variable domain in full, with the rest retrieved from reference TRBV27 and TRBJ1-4, is EAQVTQNPRYLITVTGKKLTVTCSQNMNHEYMSWYRQDPGLGLRQIYYSMNVEVTDKGDVPEGYKVSRKEKRNFPLILESPSPNQTSLYFCASSSTRGFEKLFFGSGTQLSVL.

In regard to this clone: A read error may be the cause here, since a much bigger clone is one base away. CDR3 nucleotide sequence: TGTGCCAGCAGCTTGACAGGCAACACTGAAGCTTTCTTT. It translates to CASSLTGNTEAFF. The chain joins TRBV11-3 to TRBJ1-1; maybe TRBD1 (6 bases). The V end was cut by 3 bases, the J end by 2 bases, with 7 bases between. CDR3 length: 13 amino acids. The germline gives CDR1 SGHNT, CDR2 YENEEA.

V is TRBV2 and J is TRBJ2-1; 9 bases are a match to TRBD2. This CDR3 is 18 amino acids long. The germline CDR1 and CDR2 sequences are SNHLY and FYNNEI. The trim removed 3 bases at V and 1 base at J, leaving 10 bases unmatched. The CDR3 sequence: CASSDAAGGPLSYNEQFF. Written as DNA, the CDR3 is TGTGCCAGCAGTGATGCGGCGGGGGGGCCCTTGTCCTACAATGAGCAGTTCTTC.

The V gene is TRBV9, the J gene TRBJ1-6; tentatively, D is TRBD1 (6 bases). Germline CDR1 and CDR2: SGDLS and YYNGEE. The CDR3 runs to 15 residues. V lost 1 base, J lost 2 bases, and 7 bases lay in between. For the CDR3, the DNA is TGTGCCAGCAGCGTACAGGGGACCTATAATTCACCCCTCCACTTT. Protein: CASSVQGTYNSPLHF.

Concerning this clone itself: Other nucleotide sequences in the sample specify the same CDR3. The chain joins TRBV5-5 to TRBJ2-7; TRBD1 matches at 9 bases. The CDR3 loop spans 14 amino acids. The junction had 4 bases not matched to a gene; V was cut back by 4 bases and J by 2 bases. CDR1 is SGHKS and CDR2 is YYEKEE in the germline V gene (reference sequence). DNA of the CDR3: TGTGCCAGCAGCCCGGGACAGGGAGCCTACGAGCAGTACTTC. Translation gives CASSPGQGAYEQYF.

This CDR3 is CASSSRLASTDTQYF. In DNA, the CDR3 is TGTGCCAGCAGTTCGAGACTAGCGAGCACAGATACGCAGTATTTT. The chain recombines TRBV6-2 or TRBV6-3 with TRBJ2-3, with 8 bases fitting TRBD2. CDR3 length: 15 residues. Germline V CDR1 and CDR2: MNHEY, SVGEGT. Trimming removed 4 bases from V and 0 bases from J; junction bases left unmatched: 3.

This chain uses TRBV5-1 with TRBJ2-1; 8 nucleotides match TRBD2. The junction had 9 bases not matched to a gene; V was cut back by 0 bases and J by 7 bases. The CDR3 runs 16 residues. Germline V lookup: CDR1 SGHRS, CDR2 YFSETQ. The CDR3 DNA reads as TGCGCCAGCAGCTTGGATGGGGGGACTAGGTATAATGAGCAGTTCTTC. It specifies CASSLDGGTRYNEQFF. The entire variable domain, with the rest obtained from reference TRBV5-1 and TRBJ2-1, is as follows: KAGVTQTPRYLIKTRGQQVTLSCSPISGHRSVSWYQQTPGQGLQFLFEYFSETQRNKGNFPGRFSGRQFSNSRSEMNVSTLELGDSALYLCASSLDGGTRYNEQFFGPGTRLTVL.

The V and J genes are TRBV5-6 and TRBJ1-2; 8 bases fit TRBD1. This CDR3 comprises 15 residues. Germline V gene data show CDR1 as SGHDT and CDR2 as YYEEEE. V was clipped by 4 bases and J by 4 bases; unmatched bases: 9. CDR3: CASSPRTGFGYGYTF. The CDR3 DNA reads TGTGCCAGCAGCCCCAGGACAGGGTTTGGCTATGGCTACACCTTC.

This rearrangement joins TRBV28 to TRBJ1-5, with D possibly TRBD1 on 5 matching bases. The CDR3 has 12 amino acids. V shed 4 bases and J shed 7 bases, with 8 bases lying between them. Germline V gene data show CDR1 as MDHEN and CDR2 as SYDVKM. CDR3 amino acids: CASSWGRQPQHF. The CDR3 nucleotides read TGTGCCAGCAGTTGGGGCAGGCAGCCCCAGCATTTT.

This chain links TRBV19 with TRBJ1-1, with D tentatively TRBD1 (5 bases). CDR3 length: 15 residues. Germline V gene sequence: CDR1 LNHDA, CDR2 SQIVND (reference sequence). V shed 1 base and J shed 4 bases, with 13 bases lying between them. CDR3 DNA sequence: TGTGCCAGTAGTATAGTTGGCGGGGCTAGCACTGAAGCTTTCTTT. Encoded protein: CASSIVGGASTEAFF.

V usage is TRBV6-1 and J usage is TRBJ1-4; D unresolved. Germline V CDR1 and CDR2: MNHNS, SASEGT. V lost 1 base and J 4 bases, leaving 7 bases between the germline ends. The CDR3 consists of 14 residues. DNA for the CDR3: TGTGCCAGCAGTGAAGGCGGATATAATGAAAAACTGTTTTTT. This codes for CASSEGGYNEKLFF.

The rearrangement joins TRBV12-3 or TRBV12-4 to TRBJ1-6; 9 nucleotides line up with TRBD1. Trimming cost V 5 bases and J 9 bases; bases outside gene matches: 2. CDR3 length: 13 residues. The CDR3 sequence is CASSGQGRSPLHF. In DNA form, the CDR3 reads TGTGCCAGCAGTGGACAGGGGCGTTCACCCCTCCACTTT.

The V gene is TRBV15, the J gene TRBJ2-1, with TRBD2 matching 9 bases. CDR3 length equals 15 residues. From germline, CDR1 is LNHNV and CDR2 YYDKDF (reference sequence). Trimming took 8 bases from V and 0 from J; bases not matched to a gene: 5. CDR3 amino acids: CATGVSGSSYNEQFF. The CDR3 nucleotides read TGTGCCACCGGTGTTAGCGGGAGCTCCTACAATGAGCAGTTCTTC.

This chain connects TRBV6-6 to TRBJ2-7; D possibly corresponds to TRBD2 (6 bases). In germline, CDR1 is MNHNY, CDR2 SVGAGI (reference sequence). This CDR3 is built from 12 residues. The V end lost 2 bases, the J end lost 7 bases, and 9 bases lay between the germline ends. The CDR3 spells CASSYQRVEQYF. The CDR3 nucleotides are TGTGCCAGCAGTTACCAGCGGGTAGAGCAGTACTTC.

The chain joins TRBV14 to TRBJ2-7; possibly TRBD1 for D (6 bases). Trimming removed 4 bases from V and 3 bases from J, with 10 bases in between. The CDR3 totals 13 residues. Germline loops: CDR1 SGHDN, CDR2 FVKESK. The CDR3 bases are TGTGCCAGCAGCCGGGGACAAAACTACGAGCAGTACTTC. This encodes CASSRGQNYEQYF.

The rearrangement links TRBV28 to TRBJ1-1, with unresolved D. CDR1 is MDHEN, CDR2 SYDVKM, per germline. The CDR3 runs 16 residues. Trimming left V 5 bases short and J 2 bases short, with 18 bases between. CDR3 protein: CASSLPGFRSNTEAFF. CDR3 sequence (DNA): TGTGCCAGCAGTCTCCCGGGGTTTAGGTCCAACACTGAAGCTTTCTTT.

The table lists this clone with a few counts. V usage is TRBV9 and J usage is TRBJ1-1; the match to TRBD1 covers 7 bases. CDR1 and CDR2 (germline): SGDLS, YYNGEE. The CDR3 runs to 15 residues. After removal of 3 bases from V and 1 base from J, the junction contained 6 bases not matched to a gene. CDR3 sequence: CASSDKQGSNTEAFF. In DNA, the CDR3 is TGTGCCAGCAGCGACAAACAGGGGTCGAACACTGAAGCTTTCTTT.

The chain couples TRBV13 to TRBJ2-3, with 9 positions matching TRBD1. Looked up from germline, CDR1 is PRHDT and CDR2 is FYEKMQ (reference sequence). V shed 4 bases and J 3 bases; nucleotides not matched to a gene: 14. This CDR3 contains 18 residues. The CDR3 DNA reads as TGTGCCAGCAGCTCCTCTGGCCCTGACAGGGGGTTTACAGATACGCAGTATTTT. The encoded protein is CASSSSGPDRGFTDTQYF.

This CDR3 reads CAIAPGTSVYNEQFF. Here the CDR3 DNA reads TGTGCCATCGCACCCGGGACTAGCGTTTACAATGAGCAGTTCTTC. The V call is TRBV10-3, the J call TRBJ2-1, with 10 bases that match TRBD2. After removal of 8 bases from V and 4 bases from J, the junction contained 8 bases not matched to a gene. The CDR3 has 15 amino acids. CDR1 ENHRY and CDR2 SYGVKD come from the germline V gene.

This clone was detected only a few times. The V call is TRBV18, the J call TRBJ1-4; no clear D. This CDR3 is built from 13 residues. The germline CDR1 and CDR2 sequences are KGHSH and LQKENI. The V gene lost 3 bases and the J gene lost 8 bases, with 10 bases spanning the gap. This chain's CDR3 is CASSPGEREKLFF. CDR3 in DNA: TGTGCCAGCTCACCGGGAGAAAGGGAAAAACTGTTTTTT.

For the CDR3, the DNA is TGTGCCAGCAGTTCCCTAGATACGCAGTATTTT. Protein: CASSSLDTQYF. The chain combines TRBV6-6 with TRBJ2-3; unclear D gene. The germline V gene encodes CDR1 MNHNY and CDR2 SVGAGI (reference sequence). Trimming removed 4 bases from V and 5 bases from J, with 4 bases in between. The CDR3 length is 11 residues.

This clone was picked up one time. The gene calls are TRBV30 and TRBJ2-7; 8 bases line up with TRBD1. This CDR3 has 13 amino acids. In germline, CDR1 is GTSNPN, CDR2 SVGIG (reference sequence). V dropped 4 bases and J dropped 4; count of bases not matched to a gene: 6. The CDR3 region is CAWNRGTSYEQYF. The CDR3 DNA reads TGTGCCTGGAACAGGGGGACCTCTTACGAGCAGTACTTC.

The V and J genes are TRBV10-3 and TRBJ2-2; 12 positions agree with TRBD2. The CDR3 runs to 19 residues. CDR1 is ENHRY, CDR2 SYGVKD, per germline. The J segment lost 4 bases and the V segment lost 6 bases, leaving 15 bases of the junction unmatched. CDR3 DNA sequence: TGTGCCATCAGCGGAGCGGCTAGCGGGGGGGCCGGTGGCACCGGGGAGCTGTTTTTT. Translating it yields CAISGAASGGAGGTGELFF.

V is TRBV3-1 (or the pseudogene TRBV3-2) and J is TRBJ2-1; D perhaps matches TRBD2 (6 bases). Trimming left V 6 bases short and J 7 bases short, with 13 bases between. Germline-derived CDR1 and CDR2 are LGHDT and YNNKEL (reference sequence). This CDR3 is built from 13 residues. Here the CDR3 reads CASSGGLINEQFF. Here the CDR3 DNA reads TGTGCCAGCAGTGGGGGACTGATAAATGAGCAGTTCTTC.

V and J are TRBV5-3 and TRBJ2-1; 13 nucleotides agree with TRBD2. TRBV5-3 qualifies as an ORF whose function is uncertain. J was trimmed by 0 bases and V by 4 bases; bases with no gene match: 16. The CDR3 loop spans 21 amino acids. CDR3 sequence: CARSPKKGLAGTGSSYNEQFF. CDR3 in DNA: TGTGCCAGAAGCCCTAAGAAGGGACTAGCGGGGACCGGTAGCTCCTACAATGAGCAGTTCTTC.